This TCR beta chain was recovered during a study of neurological immune-mediated disorders. Findings and caveats of the study: The expanded clones of different subjects shared no CDR3 amino acid sequences (suggesting private repertoires in all groups). In HTLV-1-associated myelopathy, TCR clonal expansion was greatest, whereas multiple sclerosis had the least, falling below healthy controls.

Ten or more counts support this clonotype. Its antigen remains unidentified. 5'RACE employing 10-nucleotide random UMIs yielded the cDNA. TCRdb reprocessed the 5' RACE reads via MiXCR and lists one record per CDR3 protein. This table has approximately 48,000 distinct CDR3 sequences, 10% to 13% appearing once. Unsorted libraries were generated from 2 million PBMCs. These cells had been stored in RNAlater at -80 C. The sequencing sample was made of PBMCs. This clonotype originated in a man between 65 and 85 years old with HTLV-1-associated myelopathy (HAM/TSP).

CDR3 coding DNA: TGCGCCAGCAGCTCCGGGACTTCGGCCATTTACGAGCAGTACTTC. Translating gives CASSSGTSAIYEQYF. The rearrangement joins TRBV5-1 to TRBJ2-7, with D possibly TRBD2 on 6 matching bases. Per germline, CDR1 SGHRS and CDR2 YFSETQ. This CDR3 has 15 amino acids. The germline V and J ends were trimmed by 3 bases and 4 bases, with 17 bases remaining between them.